This T cell receptor (beta chain) was found in a study of beta chain features in type 1 diabetes. V shed 4 bases and J 3 bases; nucleotides not matched to a gene: 8. The CDR3 spans 15 residues. Germline assignment: CDR1 SGHRS and CDR2 YFSETQ. This clone was picked up many times. The antigen is undetermined. TCRB transcripts that were expressed got sequenced, as all of the isolated RNA had been reverse transcribed. Clones were read by immunoSEQ multiplex PCR, and TCRdb kept only the in-frame ones, dropping some. This sample has about 220,000 clones, with approximately 11% found just once. Whole-study findings and limits: Type 1 diabetes patients had TCRB CDR3s that were shorter (moderately but significantly so) in all four CD4+ subsets. Lower insertion and higher deletion counts appeared at VDJ junctions in type 1 diabetes patients. Across patients, naive, central memory and Treg TCRB repertoires exhibited apparently greater similarity than was observed across healthy donors.

This receptor was taken from a man younger than 35 in good health. The source material was central memory CD4+ T cells from blood. The J gene is TRBJ2-5, the V gene TRBV5-1; 8 bases fit TRBD2. This CDR3 is CASSPGTSSEETQYF. DNA for the CDR3: TGCGCCAGCAGCCCAGGGACTAGTTCGGAAGAGACCCAGTACTTC.